The 7 T cell receptor beta chains below were found in one sample sequenced in a study of graft-versus-host responses after intestinal transplantation. The antigens for these receptors are not known. Generated by immunoSEQ multiplex PCR, the TCRdb table keeps only in-frame clones and is missing some. The table shows more than 85,000 clones, with roughly 90% occurring only once. The source was unstimulated CD8+ T cells sorted from spleen or lymph node cells, collected before transplant. These receptors originate from a human donor who was the organ donor for an intestinal transplant.

The chain couples TRBV10-3 to TRBJ1-2, with TRBD1 matching over 8 bases. The CDR3 is 14 amino acids. J gave up 6 bases and V 5 bases, and 8 bases lay outside the gene matches. Germline lookup yields CDR1 ENHRY and CDR2 SYGVKD. The CDR3 protein is CAISSLGQDHGYTF. CDR3 nucleotides: TGTGCCATCAGTTCCTTGGGACAGGATCATGGCTACACCTTC.

This chain joins TRBV13 and TRBJ1-1, with D tentatively TRBD1 (5 bases). Germline CDR1 reads PRHDT; CDR2 reads FYEKMQ (reference sequence). Trimming left V 5 bases short and J 1 base short, with 14 bases between. The length of the CDR3 is 15 residues. The CDR3 loop is CASSPKTAGNTEAFF. DNA of the CDR3: TGTGCCAGCAGCCCAAAGACAGCCGGGAACACTGAAGCTTTCTTT.

The rearrangement uses TRBV19 and TRBJ1-5, with D hard to call. Germline values: CDR1 LNHDA, CDR2 SQIVND (reference sequence). V dropped 2 bases and J dropped 6 bases, with 17 bases sitting between them. The CDR3 extends over 16 amino acids. CDR3: CASSIQSVGVTQPQHF. Here the CDR3 DNA reads TGTGCCAGTAGTATACAGTCCGTCGGGGTAACTCAGCCCCAGCATTTT.

The chain uses TRBV4-2 and TRBJ1-2, with 7 bases lining up with TRBD1. V shed 2 bases, J shed 4 bases, and the junction held 4 bases outside the gene matches. The germline V gene encodes CDR1 LGHNA and CDR2 YNFKEQ. CDR3 length: 14 amino acids. Here the CDR3 DNA reads TGTGCCAGCAGCCAATCGGACAGGTTCTATGGCTACACCTTC. Translation gives CASSQSDRFYGYTF.

This clone has only one observation. The V call is TRBV5-1, the J call TRBJ2-3; D possibly corresponds to TRBD2 (6 bases). The CDR3 has 15 amino acids. CDR1 is SGHRS and CDR2 is YFSETQ in the germline V gene. V was trimmed by 0 bases and J by 0 bases, leaving 8 bases between them. The CDR3 protein is CASSLESGSTDTQYF. CDR3 DNA: TGCGCCAGCAGCTTGGAAAGCGGGAGCACAGATACGCAGTATTTT.

The CDR3 reads CASSRDRGQPYEQYF. CDR3 nucleotide sequence: TGTGCCAGCAGCCGGGACAGGGGGCAGCCCTACGAGCAGTACTTC. The chain couples TRBV2 to TRBJ2-7; the match to TRBD1 covers 12 bases. The CDR3 covers 15 residues. Germline trimming cut 6 bases from V and 2 bases from J; bases unmatched to any gene: 5. The germline V gene encodes CDR1 SNHLY and CDR2 FYNNEI.

The J gene is TRBJ2-4, the V gene TRBV4-2, with 7 bases fitting TRBD2. V lost 3 bases to trimming and J lost 4 bases; unmatched junction nucleotides: 18. Germline V gives CDR1 LGHNA, CDR2 YNFKEQ. This CDR3 spans 19 amino acids. The CDR3 DNA reads as TGTGCCAGCAGCCAGGGACGGGGGGACCTAGCGCCTAAGAAAAACATTCAGTACTTC. Translating gives CASSQGRGDLAPKKNIQYF.